This paragraph reports one T cell receptor (beta chain). These data come from a study of blood T cell repertoires in COVID-19. Study background: PBMCs, B-cell-depleted T cells, or T cells provided the cDNA or gDNA that made up the material.

Germline lookup yields CDR1 SGHTA and CDR2 FQGNSA. This CDR3 has 13 residues. V gave up 1 base and J gave up 6 bases, with 9 bases separating them. As handled by the study authors: Counts of nucleated cells, estimated from reference gene primer amplification, were obtained. This table comes from immunoSEQ multiplex PCR, and its TCRdb copy is limited to in-frame clones, with some not included. That table furnishes V, J and clone size, whereas the DNA furnished D and trimming. The repertoire holds a few hundred thousand clones, with about four fifths as singletons. This chain uses TRBV7-2 with TRBJ1-1, with D uncertain. Sequenced input: peripheral blood. The TCR was taken from a woman in her fifties or sixties with acute or convalescent COVID-19. As DNA, the CDR3 is TGTGCCAGCAGCTTAGGAAGAAGCTCTGAAGCTTTCTTT. Protein product: CASSLGRSSEAFF.